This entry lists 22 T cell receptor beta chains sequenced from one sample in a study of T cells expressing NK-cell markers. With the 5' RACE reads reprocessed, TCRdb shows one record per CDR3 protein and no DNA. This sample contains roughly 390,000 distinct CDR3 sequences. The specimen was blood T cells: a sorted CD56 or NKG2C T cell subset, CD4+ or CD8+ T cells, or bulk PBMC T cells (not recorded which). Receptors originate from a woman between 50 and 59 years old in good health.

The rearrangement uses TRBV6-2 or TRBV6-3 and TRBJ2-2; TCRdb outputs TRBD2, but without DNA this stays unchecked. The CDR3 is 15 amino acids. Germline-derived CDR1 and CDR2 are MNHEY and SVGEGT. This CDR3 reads CASSFVGGDTGELFF.

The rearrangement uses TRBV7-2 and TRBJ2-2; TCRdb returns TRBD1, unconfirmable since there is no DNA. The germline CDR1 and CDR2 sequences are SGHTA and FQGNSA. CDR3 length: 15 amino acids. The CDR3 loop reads CASSPGGRLTGELFF.

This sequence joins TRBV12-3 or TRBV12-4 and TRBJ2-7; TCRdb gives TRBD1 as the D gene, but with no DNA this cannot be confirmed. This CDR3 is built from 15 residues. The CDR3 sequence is CASSFSLGRPRGQYF.

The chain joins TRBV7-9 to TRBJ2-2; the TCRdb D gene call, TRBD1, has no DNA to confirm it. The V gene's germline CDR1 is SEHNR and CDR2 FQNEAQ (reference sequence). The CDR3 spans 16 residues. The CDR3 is CASSRPGQGGGGELFF.

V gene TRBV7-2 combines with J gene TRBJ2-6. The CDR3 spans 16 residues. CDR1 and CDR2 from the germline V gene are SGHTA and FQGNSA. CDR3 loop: CASSLSRKTGANVLTF.

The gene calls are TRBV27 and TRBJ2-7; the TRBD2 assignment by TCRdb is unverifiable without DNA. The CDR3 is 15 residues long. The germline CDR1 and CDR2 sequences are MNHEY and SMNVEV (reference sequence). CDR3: CASSRGTGRAYEQYF.

CDR3 loop: CAIRTGSYNEQFF. The V call is TRBV10-3, the J call TRBJ2-1; TCRdb returns TRBD1, unconfirmable since there is no DNA. The germline V gene has CDR1 ENHRY and CDR2 SYGVKD. The CDR3 spans 13 residues.

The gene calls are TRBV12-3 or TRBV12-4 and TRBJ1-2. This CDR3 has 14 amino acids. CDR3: CASSSLPSGYGYTF.

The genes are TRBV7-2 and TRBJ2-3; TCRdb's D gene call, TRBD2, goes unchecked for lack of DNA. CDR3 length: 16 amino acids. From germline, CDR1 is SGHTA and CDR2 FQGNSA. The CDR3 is CASSLRSGRAVDTQYF.

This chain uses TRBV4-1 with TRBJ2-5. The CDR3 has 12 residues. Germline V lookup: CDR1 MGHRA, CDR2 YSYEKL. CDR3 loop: CASSPDQETQYF.

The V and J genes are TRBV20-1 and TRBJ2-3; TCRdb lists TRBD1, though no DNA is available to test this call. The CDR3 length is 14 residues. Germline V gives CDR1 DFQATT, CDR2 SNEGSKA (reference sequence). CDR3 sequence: CSALGQGASDTQYF.

CDR3 protein: CASSEFRGYEQYF. V is TRBV2 and J is TRBJ2-7; the D gene TCRdb calls, TRBD1, cannot be checked with no DNA. The CDR3 sequence is 13 residues long. The germline V gene has CDR1 SNHLY and CDR2 FYNNEI.

CDR3 region: CASRWGASGSWDYNEQFF. The chain couples TRBV28 to TRBJ2-1; TCRdb gives TRBD2 as the D gene, but with no DNA this cannot be confirmed. The V gene's germline CDR1 is MDHEN and CDR2 SYDVKM. The CDR3 has 18 residues.

CDR3 sequence reads: CASSFMTGSSGNTIYF. The rearrangement joins TRBV7-9 to TRBJ1-3; TCRdb gives TRBD1 as the D gene, but with no DNA this cannot be confirmed. In germline, CDR1 is SEHNR, CDR2 FQNEAQ (reference sequence). The CDR3 sequence is 16 residues long.

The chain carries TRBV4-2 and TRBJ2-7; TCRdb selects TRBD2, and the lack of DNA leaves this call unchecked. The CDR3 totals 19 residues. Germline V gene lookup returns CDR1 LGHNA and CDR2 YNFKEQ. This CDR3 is CASSQEPPGVLARDYEQYF.

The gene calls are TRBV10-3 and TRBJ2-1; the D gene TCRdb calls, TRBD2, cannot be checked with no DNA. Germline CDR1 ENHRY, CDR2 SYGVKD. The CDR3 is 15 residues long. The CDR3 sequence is CAIRDPGTRDNEQFF.

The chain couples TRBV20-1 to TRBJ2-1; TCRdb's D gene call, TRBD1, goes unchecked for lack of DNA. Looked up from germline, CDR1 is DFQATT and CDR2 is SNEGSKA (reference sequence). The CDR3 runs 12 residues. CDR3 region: CSAGGVGPSPFF.

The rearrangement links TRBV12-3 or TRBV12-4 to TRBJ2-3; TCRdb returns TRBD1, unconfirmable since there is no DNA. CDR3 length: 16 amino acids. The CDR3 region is CASSLALAERGGTQYF.

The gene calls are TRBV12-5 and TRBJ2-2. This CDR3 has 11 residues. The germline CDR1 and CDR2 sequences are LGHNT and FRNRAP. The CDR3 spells CASGYAGELFF.

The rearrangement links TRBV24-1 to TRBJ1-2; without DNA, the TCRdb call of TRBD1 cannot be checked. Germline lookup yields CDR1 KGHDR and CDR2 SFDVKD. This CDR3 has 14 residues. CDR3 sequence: CATSDATGSYGYTF.

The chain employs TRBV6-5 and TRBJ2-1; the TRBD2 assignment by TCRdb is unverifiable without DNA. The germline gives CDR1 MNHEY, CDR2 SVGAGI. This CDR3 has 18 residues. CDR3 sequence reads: CASSYGGLAGAWRNEQFF.

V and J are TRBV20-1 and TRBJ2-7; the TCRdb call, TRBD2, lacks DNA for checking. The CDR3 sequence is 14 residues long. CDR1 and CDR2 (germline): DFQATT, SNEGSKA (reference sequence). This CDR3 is CSASHLAGDTEQYF.